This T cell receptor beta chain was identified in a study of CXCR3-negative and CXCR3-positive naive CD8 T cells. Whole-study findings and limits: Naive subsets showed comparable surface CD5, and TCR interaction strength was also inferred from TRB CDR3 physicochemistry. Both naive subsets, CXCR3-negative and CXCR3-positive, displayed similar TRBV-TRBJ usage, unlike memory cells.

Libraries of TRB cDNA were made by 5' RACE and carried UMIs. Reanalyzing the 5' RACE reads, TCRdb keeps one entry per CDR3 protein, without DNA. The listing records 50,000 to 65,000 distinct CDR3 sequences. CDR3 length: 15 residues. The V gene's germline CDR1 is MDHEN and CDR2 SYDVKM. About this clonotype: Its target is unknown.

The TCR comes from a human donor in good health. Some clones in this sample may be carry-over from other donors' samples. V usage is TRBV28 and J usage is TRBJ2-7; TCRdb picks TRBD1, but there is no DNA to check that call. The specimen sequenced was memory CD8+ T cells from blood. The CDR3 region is CASSFKAGGPYEQYF.